The 21 T cell receptor beta chains below come from one sample, sequenced in a study of post-analysis software for immune sequencing data. Sequencing libraries made from TCR beta cDNA carried unique molecular identifiers. MiXCR, run by TCRdb on the PCR reads, gives a single entry per CDR3 protein. Found here are about 820,000 distinct CDR3 sequences, around 53% of them singletons; the top ten hold around 4.5%. The antigens for these receptors are not known. The study's findings and limits: Included in a set of about five TRBV segments more frequent in patients than controls were TRBV5-6, TRBV5-1 and TRBV20-1.

The sample taken for sequencing was blood. These receptors came from a girl aged 10-17 years with multiple sclerosis.

V is TRBV20-1 and J is TRBJ1-5, with 7 bases identical to TRBD1. The junction had 10 bases not matched to a gene; V was cut back by 6 bases and J by 2 bases. The CDR3 loop spans 15 amino acids. Germline CDR1 and CDR2: DFQATT and SNEGSKA (reference sequence). This CDR3 is CSADYRGSGNQPQHF. The CDR3 coding sequence is TGCAGTGCCGACTACAGGGGTAGTGGCAATCAGCCCCAGCATTTT.

This chain joins TRBV10-3 and TRBJ2-3, with TRBD1 matching over 9 bases. This CDR3 comprises 14 residues. V trimming: 4 bases; J trimming: 4 bases; junction bases outside the gene matches: 3. Germline CDR1 ENHRY, CDR2 SYGVKD. The CDR3 is CAISGRQGADTQYF. The CDR3 nucleotides are TGTGCCATCAGTGGGAGACAGGGGGCAGATACGCAGTATTTT.

The chain couples TRBV12-3 or TRBV12-4 to TRBJ2-1; 13 bases align to TRBD2. The CDR3 has 17 amino acids. Losses at the gene ends were 0 bases for V and 8 bases for J; bases not matched to a gene: 7. CDR3 in DNA: TGTGCCAGCAGTTTAGCCACAACTAGCGGGAGGGCCGATGAGCAGTTCTTC. Its translation is CASSLATTSGRADEQFF.

This chain joins TRBV7-6 and TRBJ2-7; 10 nucleotides agree with TRBD2. The J call may be mistaken, given a closer DNA end match to TRBJ2-5. The CDR3 is made up of 15 amino acids. Per the germline V gene, CDR1 is SGHVS and CDR2 is FNYEAQ. For the CDR3, the DNA is TGTGCCAGCAGCCCTACTAGCGGGGTTGGAGAGACCCAGTACTTC. Its protein product is CASSPTSGVGETQYF.

The chain combines TRBV12-3 or TRBV12-4 with TRBJ2-1, with TRBD2 as a possible D gene (7 bases). CDR3 size: 16 residues. V was shortened by 5 bases and J by 10 bases, with 24 bases between the two germline ends. In DNA form, the CDR3 reads TGTGCCAGCAGTCCCTACTCCGGGGGGCGCGGGAAAGAGCAGTTCTTC. Protein product: CASSPYSGGRGKEQFF.

The genes are TRBV20-1 and TRBJ2-5, with a weak D call TRBD2 (5 bases). This CDR3 contains 15 residues. V was shortened by 1 base and J by 11 bases, with 23 bases between the two germline ends. The germline CDR1 and CDR2 sequences are DFQATT and SNEGSKA (reference sequence). This CDR3 reads CSARVGGGDSEEQYF. For the CDR3, the DNA is TGCAGTGCTAGAGTAGGAGGTGGCGACTCAGAAGAGCAGTACTTC.

This rearrangement joins TRBV29-1 to TRBJ2-5; TRBD2 aligns across 7 bases. The ends lost 7 bases at V and 5 bases at J; junction bases unmatched: 7. Germline CDR1 and CDR2: SQVTM and ANQGSEA. The CDR3 loop spans 12 amino acids. The CDR3, as DNA: TGCAGCGGTGAGACTAGCTGGGAGACCCAGTACTTC. Translated, it gives CSGETSWETQYF.

The chain recombines TRBV20-1 with TRBJ2-7, with 7 bases that match TRBD2. The J call may not be correct, given that the DNA end is closer to TRBJ2-5. Per germline, CDR1 DFQATT and CDR2 SNEGSKA (reference sequence). The CDR3 is 14 residues long. In nucleotides, the CDR3 is TGCAGTGCTAGATTGGCGGGAGTCGCAGAGACCCAGTACTTC. Its translation: CSARLAGVAETQYF.

This clonotype has more than one count but fewer than ten. This chain links TRBV4-1 with TRBJ2-1; 9 positions match TRBD2. V trimming: 8 bases; J trimming: 10 bases; junction bases outside the gene matches: 12. CDR1 and CDR2 (germline): MGHRA, YSYEKL. The CDR3 has 14 residues. DNA of the CDR3: TGCGCCAGCGGGGGGATAGCGGGAGTGGACGAGCAGTTCTTC. This gives the protein CASGGIAGVDEQFF.

The chain uses TRBV12-3 or TRBV12-4 and TRBJ1-6; D might be TRBD1 (6 bases). The CDR3 spans 15 residues. The V end was cut by 8 bases, the J end by 1 base, with 12 bases between. The CDR3 protein is CASRGLWSYNSPLHF. The DNA of the CDR3 is TGTGCCAGCCGGGGGCTTTGGTCCTATAATTCACCCCTCCACTTT.

The chain combines TRBV12-3 or TRBV12-4 with TRBJ1-2; D call uncertain. This CDR3 contains 14 residues. Trimming cost V 3 bases and J 2 bases, with 10 bases left between them. The CDR3 region has the DNA TGTGCCAGCAGTTTCGACATAAAAAACTATGGCTACACCTTC. This translates into CASSFDIKNYGYTF.

The rearrangement uses TRBV10-3 and TRBJ2-1; 8 bases fit TRBD2. This CDR3 comprises 16 residues. Germline assignment: CDR1 ENHRY and CDR2 SYGVKD. V gave up 4 bases and J gave up 3 bases; unmatched junction bases: 8. CDR3 sequence reads: CAISVDSSGGYNEQFF. The CDR3 DNA reads as TGTGCCATCAGTGTGGACTCCAGCGGGGGCTACAATGAGCAGTTCTTC.

The rearrangement links TRBV5-1 to TRBJ2-7; D remains unclear. Trimming took 1 base from V and 0 from J, leaving 11 bases between them. Germline values: CDR1 SGHRS, CDR2 YFSETQ. The CDR3 runs to 15 residues. Here the CDR3 DNA reads TGCGCCAGCAGCTTGCCCAGCCTGGACTCCTACGAGCAGTACTTC. This sequence encodes CASSLPSLDSYEQYF.

The rearrangement joins TRBV29-1 to TRBJ2-1; D possibly corresponds to TRBD2 (7 bases). Trimming cost V 7 bases and J 1 base, with 20 bases left between them. Germline CDR1 SQVTM, CDR2 ANQGSEA. The CDR3 runs 16 residues. CDR3 nucleotide sequence: TGCAGCGCCTCCGGGGGCGGGAGCGGGTCCTACAATGAGCAGTTCTTC. The encoded protein is CSASGGGSGSYNEQFF.

This rearrangement joins TRBV5-1 to TRBJ1-5; weak D call: TRBD1 (6 bases). The CDR3 consists of 14 residues. V was cut by 0 bases and J by 6 bases, with 10 bases left in between. Germline lookup yields CDR1 SGHRS and CDR2 YFSETQ. In DNA form, the CDR3 reads TGCGCCAGCAGCTTGGTGGCGGACAGTCAGCCCCAGCATTTT. This sequence encodes CASSLVADSQPQHF.

This clonotype was recorded a few times. The chain has TRBV4-1 and TRBJ1-5; D call uncertain. Between the trimmed V and J ends, which lost 5 bases and 7 bases, there was a span of 12 bases. The CDR3 runs 13 residues. Germline V gene sequence: CDR1 MGHRA, CDR2 YSYEKL. Here the CDR3 reads CASSYDPGQPQHF. CDR3 nucleotides: TGCGCCAGCAGCTATGATCCCGGACAGCCCCAGCATTTT.

The chain joins TRBV20-1 to TRBJ2-7; no reliable D call. There are 15 residues in the CDR3. Trimming removed 0 bases at V and 0 bases at J, with 12 bases between. Germline CDR1 reads DFQATT; CDR2 reads SNEGSKA (reference sequence). DNA for the CDR3: TGCAGTGCTAGAGATCGGGTAGATACCTCCTACGAGCAGTACTTC. The encoded protein is CSARDRVDTSYEQYF.

V gene TRBV3-1 combines with J gene TRBJ2-6; D is possibly TRBD1 or TRBD2 (5 bases each). Germline V CDR1 and CDR2: LGHDT, YNNKEL (reference sequence). V dropped 4 bases and J dropped 2 bases, with 15 bases sitting between them. The CDR3 has 17 amino acids. CDR3 amino acids: CASSLWGKNAGANVLTF. CDR3 nucleotide sequence: TGTGCCAGCAGCCTCTGGGGGAAGAACGCTGGGGCCAACGTCCTGACTTTC.

The chain couples TRBV7-2 to TRBJ2-3, with 9 bases lining up with TRBD2. Germline V lookup: CDR1 SGHTA, CDR2 FQGNSA. The V and J ends lost 8 bases and 4 bases, in that order; junction bases with no gene match: 1. CDR3 size: 12 residues. CDR3 sequence: CASGGRADTQYF. CDR3 nucleotides: TGTGCCAGCGGCGGGAGGGCAGATACGCAGTATTTT.

The chain carries TRBV5-1 and TRBJ2-3; 8 bases agree with TRBD1. The germline V gene encodes CDR1 SGHRS and CDR2 YFSETQ. The V segment lost 5 bases and the J segment 3 bases; nucleotides outside the gene matches: 5. The CDR3 runs 14 residues. Here the CDR3 reads CASRRDRLTDTQYF. The CDR3 nucleotides read TGCGCCAGCAGACGGGACAGGCTGACAGATACGCAGTATTTT.

The chain uses TRBV4-1 and TRBJ2-1, with 13 bases aligning to TRBD2. Matching the DNA end better, TRBJ2-7 makes the J call doubtful. Germline CDR1 reads MGHRA; CDR2 reads YSYEKL. The CDR3 spans 15 residues. DNA of the CDR3: TGCGCCAGCAGCCCGGGGACTAGCGGGACGGAAGAGCAGTACTTC. Translation: CASSPGTSGTEEQYF.